This T cell receptor (beta chain) comes out of a study of T cell repertoires in cytomegalovirus infection. Study overall: HLA-C-restricted CMV epitopes, recently identified, and well-studied HLA-B-restricted ones were used by the study. Public TCR beta signatures indicated both CMV infection and matching HLA type.

TCRdb re-analysed the reads in MiXCR, keeping a single row per CDR3 protein. The sample includes just under 500,000 distinct CDR3 sequences, roughly 34% of them seen just once. V was shortened by 1 base and J by 6 bases, with 13 bases between the two germline ends. This CDR3 spans 15 amino acids. The germline V gene has CDR1 LGHNA and CDR2 YSLEER. Study observations and caveats: HLA-C-restricted TCR beta clonotypes specific for CMV led the ex vivo response. Of the TCR beta families, the public ones yielded a cumulative frequency that identified carriers of CMV plus the relevant HLA.

Regarding this clonotype: Its antigen is not known.

This TCR derives from a human donor in good health (CMV status not recorded). Some clones in this sample may be carry-over from other donors' samples. Material: cultured PBMCs, obtained from culture after CMV antigen stimulation. V gene TRBV4-3 combines with J gene TRBJ2-1; tentatively, D is TRBD2 (6 bases). In nucleotides, the CDR3 is TGCGCCAGCAGCCAAGGGGACTCTGTCGCCAATGAGCAGTTCTTC. It yields the protein CASSQGDSVANEQFF.